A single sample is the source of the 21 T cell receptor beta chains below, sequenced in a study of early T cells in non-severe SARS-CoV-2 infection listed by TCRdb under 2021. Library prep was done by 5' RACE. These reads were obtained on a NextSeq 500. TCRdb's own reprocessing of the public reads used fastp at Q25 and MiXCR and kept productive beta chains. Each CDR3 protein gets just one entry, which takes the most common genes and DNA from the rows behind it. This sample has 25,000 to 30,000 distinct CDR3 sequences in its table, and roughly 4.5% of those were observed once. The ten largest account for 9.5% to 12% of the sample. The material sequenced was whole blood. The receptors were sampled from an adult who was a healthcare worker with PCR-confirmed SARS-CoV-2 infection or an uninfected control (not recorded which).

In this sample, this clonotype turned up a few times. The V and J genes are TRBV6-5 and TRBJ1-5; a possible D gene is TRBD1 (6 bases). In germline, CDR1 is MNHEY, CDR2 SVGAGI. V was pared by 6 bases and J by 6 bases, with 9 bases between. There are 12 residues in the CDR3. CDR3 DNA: TGTGCCAGCAGATCAGGGGTTCAGCCCCAGCATTTT. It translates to CASRSGVQPQHF.

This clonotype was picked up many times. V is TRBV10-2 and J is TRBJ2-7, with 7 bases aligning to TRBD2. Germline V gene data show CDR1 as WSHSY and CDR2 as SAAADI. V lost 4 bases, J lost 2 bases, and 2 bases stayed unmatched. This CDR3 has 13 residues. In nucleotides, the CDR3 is TGCGCCAGCAGTGGGGGGAGGGCCTACGAGCAGTACGTC. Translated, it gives CASSGGRAYEQYV.

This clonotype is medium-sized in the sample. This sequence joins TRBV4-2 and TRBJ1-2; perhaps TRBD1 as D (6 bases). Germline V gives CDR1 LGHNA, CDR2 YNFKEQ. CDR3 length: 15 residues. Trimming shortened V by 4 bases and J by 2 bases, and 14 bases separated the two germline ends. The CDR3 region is CASSPSTGTNYGYTF. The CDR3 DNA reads TGTGCCAGCAGCCCTTCGACAGGAACCAACTATGGCTACACCTTC.

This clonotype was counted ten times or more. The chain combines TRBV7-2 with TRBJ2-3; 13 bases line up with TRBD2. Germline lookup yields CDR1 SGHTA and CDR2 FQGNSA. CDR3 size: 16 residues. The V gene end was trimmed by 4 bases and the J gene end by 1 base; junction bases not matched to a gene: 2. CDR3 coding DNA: TGTGCCAGCAGCTCACTAGCGGGGGGGGGCACAGATACGCAGTATTTT. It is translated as CASSSLAGGGTDTQYF.

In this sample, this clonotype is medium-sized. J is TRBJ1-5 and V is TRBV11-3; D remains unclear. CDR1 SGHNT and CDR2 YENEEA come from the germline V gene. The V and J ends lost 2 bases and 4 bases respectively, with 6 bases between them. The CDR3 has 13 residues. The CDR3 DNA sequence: TGTGCCAGCAGCTTATCCACTAATCAGCCCCAGCATTTT. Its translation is CASSLSTNQPQHF.

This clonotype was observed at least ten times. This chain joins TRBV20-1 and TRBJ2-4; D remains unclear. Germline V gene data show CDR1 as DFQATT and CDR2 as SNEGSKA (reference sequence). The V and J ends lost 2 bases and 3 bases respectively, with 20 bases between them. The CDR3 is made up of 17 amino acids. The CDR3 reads CSARTSRASVGKNIQYF. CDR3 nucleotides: TGCAGTGCTAGAACCTCACGGGCTAGTGTGGGCAAAAACATTCAGTACTTC.

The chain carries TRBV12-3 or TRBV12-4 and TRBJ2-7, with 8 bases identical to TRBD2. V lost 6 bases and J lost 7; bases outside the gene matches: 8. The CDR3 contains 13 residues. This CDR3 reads CASSPSGGAEQYV. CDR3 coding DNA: TGTGCCAGCAGCCCCTCGGGAGGGGCTGAGCAGTACGTC.

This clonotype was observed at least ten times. The CDR3 DNA sequence: TGTGCCACCTCACCCGCCGGGACAGGGCGAGGTCAGCCCCAGCATTTT. Translation: CATSPAGTGRGQPQHF. The rearrangement links TRBV24-1 to TRBJ1-5, with 9 bases fitting TRBD1. J lost 6 bases, V lost 9 bases, and 14 bases had no gene match. Germline CDR1 reads KGHDR; CDR2 reads SFDVKD. This CDR3 spans 16 amino acids.

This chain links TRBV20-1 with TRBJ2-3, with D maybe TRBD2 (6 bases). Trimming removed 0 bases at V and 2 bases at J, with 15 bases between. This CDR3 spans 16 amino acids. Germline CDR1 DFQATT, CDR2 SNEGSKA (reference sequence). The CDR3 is CSARDLSGGNTDTQYF. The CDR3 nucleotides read TGCAGTGCTAGAGACCTTAGCGGAGGGAACACAGATACGCAGTATTTT.

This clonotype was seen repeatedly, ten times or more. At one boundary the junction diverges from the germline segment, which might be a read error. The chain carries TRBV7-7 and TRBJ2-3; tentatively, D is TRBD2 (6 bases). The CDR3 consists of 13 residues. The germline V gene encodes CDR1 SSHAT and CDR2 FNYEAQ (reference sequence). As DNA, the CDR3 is TGTGCTAGCAGCTTCGGGACTGCAGATACGCAGTATTTT. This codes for CASSFGTADTQYF.

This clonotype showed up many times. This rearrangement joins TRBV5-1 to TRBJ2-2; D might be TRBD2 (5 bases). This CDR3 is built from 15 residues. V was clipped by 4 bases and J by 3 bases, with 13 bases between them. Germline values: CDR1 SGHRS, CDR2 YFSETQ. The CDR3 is CASSPRTLDTGELFF. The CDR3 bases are TGCGCCAGCAGCCCCCGGACTCTTGACACCGGGGAGCTGTTTTTT.

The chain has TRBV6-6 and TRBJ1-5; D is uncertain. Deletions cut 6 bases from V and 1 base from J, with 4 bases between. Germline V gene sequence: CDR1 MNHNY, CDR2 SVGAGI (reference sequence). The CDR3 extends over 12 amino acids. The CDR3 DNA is TGTGCCAGCAGGTACAGCAATCAGCCCCAGCATTTT. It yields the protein CASRYSNQPQHF.

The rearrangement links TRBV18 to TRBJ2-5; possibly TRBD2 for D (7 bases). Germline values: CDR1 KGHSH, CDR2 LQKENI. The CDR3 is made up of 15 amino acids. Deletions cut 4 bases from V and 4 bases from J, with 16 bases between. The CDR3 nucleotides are TGTGCCAGCTCACGCTCCGGGGGGCTAGGAGAGACCCAGTACTTC. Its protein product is CASSRSGGLGETQYF.

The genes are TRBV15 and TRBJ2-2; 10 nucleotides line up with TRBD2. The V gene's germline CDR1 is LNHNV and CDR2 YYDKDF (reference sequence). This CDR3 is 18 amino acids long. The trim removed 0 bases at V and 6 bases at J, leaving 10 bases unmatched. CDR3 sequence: CATSRDSVAGGSAGELFF. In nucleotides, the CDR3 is TGTGCCACCAGCAGAGATTCCGTAGCGGGAGGTTCCGCCGGGGAGCTGTTTTTT.

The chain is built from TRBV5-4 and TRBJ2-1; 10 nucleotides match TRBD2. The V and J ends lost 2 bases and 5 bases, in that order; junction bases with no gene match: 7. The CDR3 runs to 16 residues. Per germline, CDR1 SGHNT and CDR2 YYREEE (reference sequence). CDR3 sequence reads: CASSFGSLAGNNEQFF. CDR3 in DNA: TGTGCCAGCAGCTTTGGGTCACTAGCGGGAAACAATGAGCAGTTCTTC.

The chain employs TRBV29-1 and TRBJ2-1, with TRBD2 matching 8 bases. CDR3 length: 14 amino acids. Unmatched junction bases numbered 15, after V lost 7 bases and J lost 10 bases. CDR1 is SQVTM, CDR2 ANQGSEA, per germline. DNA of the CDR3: TGCAGCGCCCTAGGGGGGTTAGCGGGAAGCGAGCAGTTCTTC. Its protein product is CSALGGLAGSEQFF.

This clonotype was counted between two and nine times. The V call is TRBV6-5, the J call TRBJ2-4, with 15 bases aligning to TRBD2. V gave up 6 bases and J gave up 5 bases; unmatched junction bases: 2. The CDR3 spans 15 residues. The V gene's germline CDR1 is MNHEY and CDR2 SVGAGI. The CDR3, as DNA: TGTGCCAGCAGGGGACTAGCGGGAGGCCAAAACATTCAGTACTTC. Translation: CASRGLAGGQNIQYF.

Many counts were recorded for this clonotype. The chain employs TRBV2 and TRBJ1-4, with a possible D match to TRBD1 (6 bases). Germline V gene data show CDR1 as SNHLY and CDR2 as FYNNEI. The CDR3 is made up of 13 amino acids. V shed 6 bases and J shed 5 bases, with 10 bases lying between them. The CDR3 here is CASSRGPNEKLFF. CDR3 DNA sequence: TGTGCCAGCAGCCGGGGGCCCAATGAAAAACTGTTTTTT.

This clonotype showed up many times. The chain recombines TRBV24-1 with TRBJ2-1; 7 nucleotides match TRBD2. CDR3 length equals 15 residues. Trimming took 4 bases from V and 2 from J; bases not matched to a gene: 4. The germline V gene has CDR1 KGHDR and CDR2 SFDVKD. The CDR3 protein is CATSETSDPYNEQFF. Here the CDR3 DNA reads TGTGCCACCAGTGAAACTAGCGACCCCTACAATGAGCAGTTCTTC.

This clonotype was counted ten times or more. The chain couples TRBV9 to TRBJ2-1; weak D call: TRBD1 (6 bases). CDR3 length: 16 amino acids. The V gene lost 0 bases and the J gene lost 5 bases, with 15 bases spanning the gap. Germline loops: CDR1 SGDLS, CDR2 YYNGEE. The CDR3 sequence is CASSVAAGQSNNEQFF. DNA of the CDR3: TGTGCCAGCAGCGTAGCCGCCGGACAGAGTAACAATGAGCAGTTCTTC.

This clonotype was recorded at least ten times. The CDR3 DNA reads TGTGCCAGCAGAGGGATAGCGGGCTCCTACGAGCAGTACTTC. As protein: CASRGIAGSYEQYF. V is TRBV6-5 and J is TRBJ2-7, with 7 positions matching TRBD2. V was pared by 6 bases and J by 0 bases, with 5 bases of the junction left unmatched. The CDR3 is 14 residues long. CDR1 and CDR2 (germline): MNHEY, SVGAGI.